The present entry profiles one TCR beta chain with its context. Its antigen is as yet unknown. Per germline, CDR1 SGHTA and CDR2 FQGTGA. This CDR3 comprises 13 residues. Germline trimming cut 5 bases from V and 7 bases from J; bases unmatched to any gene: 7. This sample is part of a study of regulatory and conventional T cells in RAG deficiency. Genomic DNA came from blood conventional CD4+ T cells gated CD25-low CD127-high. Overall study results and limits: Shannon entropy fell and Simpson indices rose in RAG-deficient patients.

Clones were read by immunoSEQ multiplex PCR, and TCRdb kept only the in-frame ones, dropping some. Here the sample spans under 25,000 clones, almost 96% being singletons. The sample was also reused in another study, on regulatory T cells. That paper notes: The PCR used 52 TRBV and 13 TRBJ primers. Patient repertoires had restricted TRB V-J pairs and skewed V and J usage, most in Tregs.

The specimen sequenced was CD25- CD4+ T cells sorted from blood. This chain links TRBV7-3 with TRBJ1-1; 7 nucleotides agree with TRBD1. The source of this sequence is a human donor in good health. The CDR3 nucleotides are TGTGCCAGCAGCGCCGACAGGGAAGGTGAAGCTTTCTTT. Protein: CASSADREGEAFF.